The 15 T cell receptor beta chains below come from one sample, sequenced in a study of monozygotic twins with inflammatory bowel disease. TCRdb re-called the 5' RACE reads and gives one entry per CDR3 protein, without DNA. The sample is made up of roughly 160,000 distinct CDR3 sequences, and the top ten hold about 2.4% of it. Sequencing input: blood. These receptors were obtained from a human donor with ulcerative colitis or Crohn's disease, or a healthy co-twin of an affected twin (not recorded which).

The V gene is TRBV20-1, the J gene TRBJ2-7; TCRdb calls TRBD1, which cannot be checked without DNA. Germline V gene lookup returns CDR1 DFQATT and CDR2 SNEGSKA (reference sequence). CDR3 length: 13 residues. CDR3 amino acids: CSARGAYSYEQYF.

The gene calls are TRBV20-1 and TRBJ1-6. In germline, CDR1 is DFQATT, CDR2 SNEGSKA (reference sequence). This CDR3 has 18 residues. CDR3 sequence: CSATRLRGLRSYNSPLHF.

CDR3 residues: CASSLNRDVRETQYF. The chain employs TRBV5-1 and TRBJ2-5; TCRdb reports TRBD1, a call that lacks DNA to check it against. The CDR3 is made up of 15 amino acids. CDR1 is SGHRS and CDR2 is YFSETQ in the germline V gene.

J is TRBJ1-1 and V is TRBV5-1; TCRdb gives TRBD1 as the D gene, but with no DNA this cannot be confirmed. This CDR3 contains 16 residues. CDR1 is SGHRS, CDR2 YFSETQ, per germline. This CDR3 is CASSLARGGGGTEAFF.

V gene TRBV4-1 combines with J gene TRBJ2-2; TCRdb's D gene call, TRBD1, goes unchecked for lack of DNA. Germline loops: CDR1 MGHRA, CDR2 YSYEKL. The CDR3 length is 16 residues. CDR3 loop: CASSLDRTINTGELFF.

The chain links TRBV6-5 to TRBJ2-2. The CDR3 consists of 16 residues. Germline V gene sequence: CDR1 MNHEY, CDR2 SVGAGI. CDR3 sequence: CASSYSSSQDTGELFF.

This chain joins TRBV3-1 and TRBJ2-3. CDR3 length: 16 residues. CDR1 and CDR2 (germline): LGHDT, YNNKEL (reference sequence). This CDR3 reads CASSQDYATSTDTQYF.

The CDR3: CASSLLNEQFF. This chain connects TRBV7-2 to TRBJ2-1. Per germline, CDR1 SGHTA and CDR2 FQGNSA. This CDR3 contains 11 residues.

V gene TRBV18 combines with J gene TRBJ1-1; absent DNA, TCRdb's TRBD1 call cannot be checked. The CDR3 loop spans 15 amino acids. CDR1 and CDR2 (germline): KGHSH, LQKENI. This CDR3 reads CASSPLDRGNTEAFF. Looking up the rest from reference TRBV18 and TRBJ1-1 gives the full variable domain: NAGVMQNPRHLVRRRGQEARLRCSPMKGHSHVYWYRQLPEEGLKFMVYLQKENIIDESGMPKERFSAEFPKEGPSILRIQQVVRGDSAAYFCASSPLDRGNTEAFFGQGTRLTVV.

The chain has TRBV9 and TRBJ2-1; with no DNA, the TCRdb D assignment of TRBD1 cannot be verified. The length of the CDR3 is 16 residues. The germline CDR1 and CDR2 sequences are SGDLS and YYNGEE. The CDR3 reads CASSVEGGGAYNEQFF. Combining the CDR3 with reference TRBV9 and TRBJ2-1 gives the whole variable domain DSGVTQTPKHLITATGQRVTLRCSPRSGDLSVYWYQQSLDQGLQFLIQYYNGEERAKGNILERFSAQQFPDLHSELNLSSLELGDSALYFCASSVEGGGAYNEQFFGPGTRLTVL.

This chain uses TRBV20-1 with TRBJ2-3; checking the TCRdb D call of TRBD1 is not possible without DNA. CDR3 size: 13 residues. Germline-derived CDR1 and CDR2 are DFQATT and SNEGSKA (reference sequence). The CDR3 is CSASGQTADTQYF.

The chain joins TRBV10-3 to TRBJ2-3. This CDR3 has 14 residues. The germline CDR1 and CDR2 sequences are ENHRY and SYGVKD. The CDR3 loop is CAISESSDSDTQYF.

The V gene is TRBV7-2, the J gene TRBJ2-1; TCRdb lists TRBD2, though no DNA is available to test this call. This CDR3 spans 17 amino acids. In germline, CDR1 is SGHTA, CDR2 FQGNSA. CDR3 amino acids: CASSQIQGPRYVNEQFF.

The chain joins TRBV15 to TRBJ1-2; TCRdb reports TRBD1, a call that lacks DNA to check it against. The CDR3 is 16 amino acids. Germline V gene lookup returns CDR1 LNHNV and CDR2 YYDKDF (reference sequence). The CDR3 is CATSRDRAGGSGGYTF.

J is TRBJ1-1 and V is TRBV7-9; the D call from TCRdb, TRBD1, cannot be confirmed without DNA. There are 13 residues in the CDR3. Germline V gives CDR1 SEHNR, CDR2 FQNEAQ (reference sequence). This chain's CDR3 is CASTLGGRTEAFF.